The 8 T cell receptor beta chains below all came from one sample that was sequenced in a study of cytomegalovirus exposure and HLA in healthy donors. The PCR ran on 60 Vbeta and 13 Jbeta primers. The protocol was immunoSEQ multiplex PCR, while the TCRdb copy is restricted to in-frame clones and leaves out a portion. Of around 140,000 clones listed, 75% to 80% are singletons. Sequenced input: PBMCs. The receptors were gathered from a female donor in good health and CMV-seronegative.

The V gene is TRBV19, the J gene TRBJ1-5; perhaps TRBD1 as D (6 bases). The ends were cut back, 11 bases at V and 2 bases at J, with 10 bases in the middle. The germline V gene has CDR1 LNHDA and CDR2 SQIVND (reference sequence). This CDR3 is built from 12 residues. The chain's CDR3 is CACRGGNQPQHF. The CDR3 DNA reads TGTGCCTGCAGGGGCGGCAATCAGCCCCAGCATTTT.

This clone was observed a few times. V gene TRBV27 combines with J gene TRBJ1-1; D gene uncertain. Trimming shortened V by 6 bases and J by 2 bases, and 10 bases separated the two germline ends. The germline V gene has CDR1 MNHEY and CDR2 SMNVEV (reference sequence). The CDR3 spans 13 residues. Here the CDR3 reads CASSRGLNTEAFF. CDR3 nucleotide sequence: TGTGCCAGCAGCAGAGGATTAAACACTGAAGCTTTCTTT.

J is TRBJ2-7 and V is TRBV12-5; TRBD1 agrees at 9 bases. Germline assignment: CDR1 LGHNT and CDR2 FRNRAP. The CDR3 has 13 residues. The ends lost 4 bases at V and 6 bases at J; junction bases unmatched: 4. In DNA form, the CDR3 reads TGTGCTAGTGGTTGGGACAGGGATTGCGAGCAGTACTTC. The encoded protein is CASGWDRDCEQYF.

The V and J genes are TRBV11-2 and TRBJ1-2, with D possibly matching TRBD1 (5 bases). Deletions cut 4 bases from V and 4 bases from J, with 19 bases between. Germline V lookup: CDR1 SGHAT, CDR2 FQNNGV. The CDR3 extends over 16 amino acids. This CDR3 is CASSSPPIDRVYGYTF. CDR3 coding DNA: TGTGCCAGCAGCTCGCCCCCGATAGACAGAGTCTATGGCTACACCTTC.

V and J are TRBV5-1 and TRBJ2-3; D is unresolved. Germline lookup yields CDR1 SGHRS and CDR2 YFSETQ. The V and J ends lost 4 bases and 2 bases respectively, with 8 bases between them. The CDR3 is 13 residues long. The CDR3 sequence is CASSQQPTDTQYF. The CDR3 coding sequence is TGCGCCAGCAGCCAACAGCCCACAGATACGCAGTATTTT.

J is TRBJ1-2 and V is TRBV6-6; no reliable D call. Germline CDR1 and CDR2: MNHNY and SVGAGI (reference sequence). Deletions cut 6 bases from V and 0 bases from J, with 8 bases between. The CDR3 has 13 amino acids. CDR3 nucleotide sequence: TGTGCCAGCAGGGCAGACTCTAACTATGGCTACACCTTC. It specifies CASRADSNYGYTF.

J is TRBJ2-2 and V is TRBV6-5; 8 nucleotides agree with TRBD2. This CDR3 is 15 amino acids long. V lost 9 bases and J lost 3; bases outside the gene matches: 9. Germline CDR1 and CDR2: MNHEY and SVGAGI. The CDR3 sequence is CASREGSGYTGELFF. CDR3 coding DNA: TGTGCCAGTCGGGAGGGGAGTGGGTACACCGGGGAGCTGTTTTTT.

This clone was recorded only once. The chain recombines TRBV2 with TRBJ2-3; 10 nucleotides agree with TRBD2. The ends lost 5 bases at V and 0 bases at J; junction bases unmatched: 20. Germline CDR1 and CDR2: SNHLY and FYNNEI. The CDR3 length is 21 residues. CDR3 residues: CASSPPRGLAGANTSTDTQYF. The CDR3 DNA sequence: TGTGCCAGCAGTCCCCCACGCGGTCTAGCGGGGGCCAACACTAGCACAGATACGCAGTATTTT.